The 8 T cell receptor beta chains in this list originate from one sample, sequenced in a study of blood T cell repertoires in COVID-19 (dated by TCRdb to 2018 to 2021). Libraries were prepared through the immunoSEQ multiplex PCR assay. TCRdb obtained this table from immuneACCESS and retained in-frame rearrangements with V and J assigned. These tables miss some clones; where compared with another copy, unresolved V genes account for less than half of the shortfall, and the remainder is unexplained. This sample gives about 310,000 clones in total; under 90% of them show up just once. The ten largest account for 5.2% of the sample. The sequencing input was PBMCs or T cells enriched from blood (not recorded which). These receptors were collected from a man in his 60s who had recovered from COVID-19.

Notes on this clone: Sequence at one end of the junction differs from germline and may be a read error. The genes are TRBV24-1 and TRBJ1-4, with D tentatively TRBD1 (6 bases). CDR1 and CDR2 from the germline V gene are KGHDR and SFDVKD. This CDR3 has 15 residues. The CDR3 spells CATSDSTGPNEKLFF. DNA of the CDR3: TGTGCCACCAGCGATTCGACAGGACCTAATGAAAAACTGTTTTTT.

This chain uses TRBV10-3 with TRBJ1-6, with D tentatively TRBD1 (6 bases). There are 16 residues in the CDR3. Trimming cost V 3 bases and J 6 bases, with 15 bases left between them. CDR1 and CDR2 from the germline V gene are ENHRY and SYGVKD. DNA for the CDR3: TGTGCCATCAGTGATACCCTCAGGGGTGGTAATTCACCCCTCCACTTT. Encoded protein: CAISDTLRGGNSPLHF.

The chain's CDR3 is CASSTNNYEQYF. In nucleotides, the CDR3 is TGTGCCAGCTCAACGAACAACTACGAGCAGTACTTC. The V call is TRBV18, the J call TRBJ2-7, with unresolved D. Trimming took 5 bases from V and 3 from J, leaving 8 bases between them. This CDR3 comprises 12 residues. Per the germline V gene, CDR1 is KGHSH and CDR2 is LQKENI.

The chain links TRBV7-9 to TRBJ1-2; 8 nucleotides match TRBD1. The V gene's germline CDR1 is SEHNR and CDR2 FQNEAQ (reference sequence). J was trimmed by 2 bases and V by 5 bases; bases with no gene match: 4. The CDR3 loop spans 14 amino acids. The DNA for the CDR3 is TGTGCCAGCAGCCGCCAGGGGGCCAACTATGGCTACACCTTC. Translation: CASSRQGANYGYTF.

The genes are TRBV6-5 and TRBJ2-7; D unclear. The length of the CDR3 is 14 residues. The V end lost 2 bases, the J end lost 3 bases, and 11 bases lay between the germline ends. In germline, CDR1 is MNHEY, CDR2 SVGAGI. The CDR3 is CASSYRQDGYEQYF. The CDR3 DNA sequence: TGTGCCAGCAGTTACAGGCAGGATGGCTACGAGCAGTACTTC.

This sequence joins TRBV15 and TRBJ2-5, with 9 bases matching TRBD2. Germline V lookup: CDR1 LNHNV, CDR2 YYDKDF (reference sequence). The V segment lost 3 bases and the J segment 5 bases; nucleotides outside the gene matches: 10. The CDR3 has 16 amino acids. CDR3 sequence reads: CATSRRLAGVEETQYF. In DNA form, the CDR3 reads TGTGCCACCAGCAGGAGGTTAGCGGGAGTTGAGGAGACCCAGTACTTC.

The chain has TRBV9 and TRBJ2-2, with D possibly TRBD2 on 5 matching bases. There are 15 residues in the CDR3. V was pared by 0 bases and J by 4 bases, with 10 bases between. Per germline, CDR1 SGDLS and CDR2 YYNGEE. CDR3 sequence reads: CASSVGGGPTGELFF. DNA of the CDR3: TGTGCCAGCAGCGTAGGCGGAGGCCCCACCGGGGAGCTGTTTTTT.

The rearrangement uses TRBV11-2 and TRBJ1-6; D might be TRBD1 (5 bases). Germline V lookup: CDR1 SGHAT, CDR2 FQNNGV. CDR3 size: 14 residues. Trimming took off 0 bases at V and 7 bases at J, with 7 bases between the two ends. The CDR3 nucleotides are TGTGCCAGCAGCTTAGATGGGGGGAATTCACCCCTCCACTTT. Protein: CASSLDGGNSPLHF. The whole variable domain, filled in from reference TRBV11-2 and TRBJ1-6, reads EAGVAQSPRYKIIEKRQSVAFWCNPISGHATLYWYQQILGQGPKLLIQFQNNGVVDDSQLPKDRFSAERLKGVDSTLKIQPAKLEDSAVYLCASSLDGGNSPLHFGNGTRLTVT.